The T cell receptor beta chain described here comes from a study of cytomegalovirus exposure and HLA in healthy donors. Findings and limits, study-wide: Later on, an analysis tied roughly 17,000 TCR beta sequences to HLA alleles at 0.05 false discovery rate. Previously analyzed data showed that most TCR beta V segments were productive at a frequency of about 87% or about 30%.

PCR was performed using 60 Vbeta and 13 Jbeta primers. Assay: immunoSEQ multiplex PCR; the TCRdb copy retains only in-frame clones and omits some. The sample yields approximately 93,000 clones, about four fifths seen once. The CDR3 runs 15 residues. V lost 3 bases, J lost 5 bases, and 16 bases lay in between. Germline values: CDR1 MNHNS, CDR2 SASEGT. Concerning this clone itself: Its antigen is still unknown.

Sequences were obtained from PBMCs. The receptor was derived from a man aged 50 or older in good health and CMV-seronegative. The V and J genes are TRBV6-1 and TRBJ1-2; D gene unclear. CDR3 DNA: TGTGCCAGCAGTGAGGGAGTAACGGACGGATATGGCTACACCTTC. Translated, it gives CASSEGVTDGYGYTF.